The rows below give T cell receptor beta chains drawn from one sample of a study of PD-1 blockade in classical Hodgkin lymphoma. The protocol was immunoSEQ multiplex PCR, while the TCRdb copy is restricted to in-frame clones and leaves out a portion. The top ten hold around 3% of the sample, which has tens of thousands of clones, around 85% seen once. The sample was CD4+ T cells from blood, taken before the fourth cycle of nivolumab. The receptors were gathered from a human donor with classical Hodgkin lymphoma. CDR3s include the opening cysteine and the closing phenylalanine or tryptophan. D genes are given only for firm matches. Size is stated for part of the rows, as once, few or many counts, or as a class when the clone is expanded.

cdr3_nt: TGTGCCAGCAGTGAAGCGATGACAGGGTACAATGAGCAGTTCTTC
cdr3_aa: CASSEAMTGYNEQFF
j_call: TRBJ2-1
clone_size: .
d_call: TRBD1
v_call: TRBV6-1

cdr3_nt: TGTGCCAGCAGCTTGGAGGGAGGGCACCTTAGCAATCAGCCCCAGCATTTT
cdr3_aa: CASSLEGGHLSNQPQHF
j_call: TRBJ1-5
clone_size: .
d_call: .
v_call: TRBV5-6

cdr3_nt: TGTGCCAGCAGCTTAGCGCAGCTCACGGAGAGTCAGCCCCAGCATTTT
cdr3_aa: CASSLAQLTESQPQHF
j_call: TRBJ1-5
clone_size: .
d_call: .
v_call: TRBV7-8

cdr3_nt: TGTGCCAGCAGTTTGAGGGTTAGCAATCAGCCCCAGCATTTT
cdr3_aa: CASSLRVSNQPQHF
j_call: TRBJ1-5
clone_size: .
d_call: .
v_call: TRBV2

cdr3_nt: TGTGCCAGTACCCCTTTGGCAGGGGGCAGTGATGAGCAGTTCTTC
cdr3_aa: CASTPLAGGSDEQFF
j_call: TRBJ2-1
clone_size: .
d_call: TRBD1
v_call: TRBV19

cdr3_nt: TGCAGCGTTAGTAGCGGTGGAAGCACAGATACGCAGTATTTT
cdr3_aa: CSVSSGGSTDTQYF
j_call: TRBJ2-3
clone_size: once
d_call: .
v_call: TRBV29-1

cdr3_nt: TGTGCCAGCAGTCTACAGGGACGAACTGAAGCTTTCTTT
cdr3_aa: CASSLQGRTEAFF
j_call: TRBJ1-1
clone_size: .
d_call: .
v_call: TRBV6-5

cdr3_nt: TGTGCCAGCACCCCCCCAGGACTAGCGGGGGGAGCGCGGACGCAGTATTTT
cdr3_aa: CASTPPGLAGGARTQYF
j_call: TRBJ2-3
clone_size: .
d_call: TRBD2
v_call: TRBV7-8

cdr3_nt: TGTGCCAGCAGCTTAGAGGACCGAGGGGGGCCCCAGCATTTT
cdr3_aa: CASSLEDRGGPQHF
j_call: TRBJ1-5
clone_size: .
d_call: .
v_call: TRBV11-2

cdr3_nt: TGTGCCAGCAGCCCAGGGACAGGGCCGTACACCTTC
cdr3_aa: CASSPGTGPYTF
j_call: TRBJ1-2
clone_size: .
d_call: TRBD1
v_call: TRBV7-6

cdr3_nt: TGCGCCAGCAGCCAGGGACAGGGGGCCTACAATGAGCAGTTCTTC
cdr3_aa: CASSQGQGAYNEQFF
j_call: TRBJ2-1
clone_size: .
d_call: TRBD1
v_call: TRBV5-1

cdr3_nt: TGCGCCAGCAGCTTCGACAGCGCCAGCGGGGCCAACGTCCTGACTTTC
cdr3_aa: CASSFDSASGANVLTF
j_call: TRBJ2-6
clone_size: once
d_call: .
v_call: TRBV5-1

cdr3_nt: TGTGCCAGCAGTGAGGGGGGGGCGACTGAAGCTTTCTTT
cdr3_aa: CASSEGGATEAFF
j_call: TRBJ1-1
clone_size: .
d_call: .
v_call: TRBV2

cdr3_nt: TGTGCCAGTAGTATATCGGCACTTTATGGCTACACCTTC
cdr3_aa: CASSISALYGYTF
j_call: TRBJ1-2
clone_size: few
d_call: .
v_call: TRBV19

cdr3_nt: TGTGCCAGCAGCTGGGGGAGGGGGGCGCTACAAGAGACCCAGTACTTC
cdr3_aa: CASSWGRGALQETQYF
j_call: TRBJ2-5
clone_size: .
d_call: .
v_call: TRBV4-2

cdr3_nt: TGTGCCAGCAGCCAGACGACAGGGACGCCCCAGCATTTT
cdr3_aa: CASSQTTGTPQHF
j_call: TRBJ1-5
clone_size: .
d_call: TRBD1
v_call: TRBV11-3

cdr3_nt: TGCGCCAGCGCCCTCAATAGCAATCAGCCCCAGCATTTT
cdr3_aa: CASALNSNQPQHF
j_call: TRBJ1-5
clone_size: .
d_call: .
v_call: TRBV5-1

cdr3_nt: TGTGCCAGCAGTTATTCAGTCTCGCAAACAGTCTACACCTTC
cdr3_aa: CASSYSVSQTVYTF
j_call: TRBJ1-2
clone_size: .
d_call: .
v_call: TRBV6-5

cdr3_nt: TGTGCCAGCAGCGTAGCTACGTCGGCTAGCGGGGGGCAAGAGACCCAGTACTTC
cdr3_aa: CASSVATSASGGQETQYF
j_call: TRBJ2-5
clone_size: .
d_call: TRBD2
v_call: TRBV9

cdr3_nt: TGTGCCAGCACCGGGGACCGGGGCACAGATACGCAGTATTTT
cdr3_aa: CASTGDRGTDTQYF
j_call: TRBJ2-3
clone_size: .
d_call: .
v_call: TRBV2

cdr3_nt: TGTGCCAGCAGTCGAGGGACAGTGGGGGGCTACACCTTC
cdr3_aa: CASSRGTVGGYTF
j_call: TRBJ1-2
clone_size: few
d_call: TRBD1
v_call: TRBV6-5

cdr3_nt: TGTGCCAGCAGCGTTAGCGGGGGGACCGGGTACCAAGAGACCCAGTACTTC
cdr3_aa: CASSVSGGTGYQETQYF
j_call: TRBJ2-5
clone_size: once
d_call: TRBD2
v_call: TRBV9

cdr3_nt: TGTGCCAGCAGCTTGAGGCCGGCCGCGCGGGTTGCCTTT
cdr3_aa: CASSLRPAARVAF
j_call: TRBJ1-6
clone_size: .
d_call: .
v_call: TRBV11-3

cdr3_nt: TGTGCCAGCAGCTCCCCTAGCGGGGGGGGTCAAGAGACCCAGTACTTC
cdr3_aa: CASSSPSGGGQETQYF
j_call: TRBJ2-5
clone_size: once
d_call: TRBD2
v_call: TRBV7-3

cdr3_nt: TGTGCCAGCAGCGTGGCGGGTTCTGGAAACACCATATATTTT
cdr3_aa: CASSVAGSGNTIYF
j_call: TRBJ1-3
clone_size: few
d_call: .
v_call: TRBV9

cdr3_nt: TGTGCCAGCAGCTTTTATTCGGGGCTTCTGGAGACCCAGTACTTC
cdr3_aa: CASSFYSGLLETQYF
j_call: TRBJ2-5
clone_size: .
d_call: .
v_call: TRBV11-2

cdr3_nt: TGTGCCAGCAGTGAATATCACGGACTAGTTGAGCAGTTCTTC
cdr3_aa: CASSEYHGLVEQFF
j_call: TRBJ2-1
clone_size: .
d_call: TRBD2
v_call: TRBV25-1

cdr3_nt: TGTGCCAGCAACCTGGAGTGGAACACTGAAGCTTTCTTT
cdr3_aa: CASNLEWNTEAFF
j_call: TRBJ1-1
clone_size: .
d_call: .
v_call: TRBV7-9

cdr3_nt: TGTGCCAGTAGTATAGATCTCGGAGAATCACCCCTCCACTTT
cdr3_aa: CASSIDLGESPLHF
j_call: TRBJ1-6
clone_size: .
d_call: .
v_call: TRBV19

cdr3_nt: TGTGCCAGCAGCGCTGCCGGGACAGGGTATGAAAAACTGTTTTTT
cdr3_aa: CASSAAGTGYEKLFF
j_call: TRBJ1-4
clone_size: .
d_call: TRBD1
v_call: TRBV7-2

cdr3_nt: TGTGCCAGCAGCTCCGATTATAGTGAAAAACTGTTTTTT
cdr3_aa: CASSSDYSEKLFF
j_call: TRBJ1-4
clone_size: .
d_call: .
v_call: TRBV2

cdr3_nt: TGCGCCAGCAAAGACGATCAGACGGAGCACTATGGCTACACCTTC
cdr3_aa: CASKDDQTEHYGYTF
j_call: TRBJ1-2
clone_size: .
d_call: .
v_call: TRBV5-1

cdr3_nt: TGTGCCAGCAGCCCGCACGTAGACGCTAACTATGGCTACACCTTC
cdr3_aa: CASSPHVDANYGYTF
j_call: TRBJ1-2
clone_size: .
d_call: .
v_call: TRBV7-3

cdr3_nt: TGCAGCGTTATCCGCGGGACTAGCTACTCTGAGACCCAGTACTTC
cdr3_aa: CSVIRGTSYSETQYF
j_call: TRBJ2-5
clone_size: .
d_call: TRBD2
v_call: TRBV29-1

cdr3_nt: TGTGCCAGCAGCTTAGTAGAAAAAGAGACCCAGTACTTC
cdr3_aa: CASSLVEKETQYF
j_call: TRBJ2-5
clone_size: few
d_call: .
v_call: TRBV7-2

cdr3_nt: TGTGCTAGTGGCCGGGGGTACACCATATATTTT
cdr3_aa: CASGRGYTIYF
j_call: TRBJ1-3
clone_size: .
d_call: .
v_call: TRBV12-5

cdr3_nt: TGTGCCAGCAGCGCCCGGGAAGAAAAACTGTTTTTT
cdr3_aa: CASSAREEKLFF
j_call: TRBJ1-4
clone_size: .
d_call: .
v_call: TRBV9

cdr3_nt: TGTGCCAGCAGCCCAGGACAGGGACGGGTCATGAACACTGAAGCTTTCTTT
cdr3_aa: CASSPGQGRVMNTEAFF
j_call: TRBJ1-1
clone_size: few
d_call: TRBD1
v_call: TRBV11-2

cdr3_nt: TGTGCCTGGACCAGGGCCGGGGAGCTGTTTTTT
cdr3_aa: CAWTRAGELFF
j_call: TRBJ2-2
clone_size: .
d_call: .
v_call: TRBV30

cdr3_nt: TGTGCCAGCAGCCTCCGACAGGGGGCAATCGATGAGCAGTTCTTC
cdr3_aa: CASSLRQGAIDEQFF
j_call: TRBJ2-1
clone_size: .
d_call: TRBD1
v_call: TRBV7-2

cdr3_nt: TGTGCCAGCAGTAGCCCTGGGACAGGGCTAGAAGACGCTTTCTTT
cdr3_aa: CASSSPGTGLEDAFF
j_call: TRBJ1-1
clone_size: .
d_call: TRBD1
v_call: TRBV28

cdr3_nt: TGTGCCAGCAGTGAATGGACAGGGGAAAAGACCCAGTACTTC
cdr3_aa: CASSEWTGEKTQYF
j_call: TRBJ2-5
clone_size: .
d_call: TRBD1
v_call: TRBV2

cdr3_nt: TGTGCCTGGGACCGGGACAGTGAAGCTTTCTTT
cdr3_aa: CAWDRDSEAFF
j_call: TRBJ1-1
clone_size: .
d_call: TRBD1
v_call: TRBV30

cdr3_nt: TGTGCCAGCATCCCGGCAGGGAGGAACTATGGCTACACCTTC
cdr3_aa: CASIPAGRNYGYTF
j_call: TRBJ1-2
clone_size: few
d_call: .
v_call: TRBV25-1

cdr3_nt: TGTGCCAGCACAACAGGATTTTCTGGAAACACCATATATTTT
cdr3_aa: CASTTGFSGNTIYF
j_call: TRBJ1-3
clone_size: .
d_call: .
v_call: TRBV11-3

cdr3_nt: TGTGCCAGCAGTTATAGGGGGACAGTTTTAGGCTACACCTTC
cdr3_aa: CASSYRGTVLGYTF
j_call: TRBJ1-2
clone_size: .
d_call: TRBD1
v_call: TRBV6-5

cdr3_nt: TGTGCCAGCAGTTCAAACGGGGCTGAGACCTACGAGCAGTACTTC
cdr3_aa: CASSSNGAETYEQYF
j_call: TRBJ2-7
clone_size: .
d_call: .
v_call: TRBV6-5

cdr3_nt: TGTGCCAGCAGGTCCAACGGAGGGGACACTGAAGCTTTCTTT
cdr3_aa: CASRSNGGDTEAFF
j_call: TRBJ1-1
clone_size: .
d_call: .
v_call: TRBV27

cdr3_nt: TGCAGTGCTGGAGGAGGAAACACCATATATTTT
cdr3_aa: CSAGGGNTIYF
j_call: TRBJ1-3
clone_size: .
d_call: .
v_call: TRBV20-1

cdr3_nt: TGTGCCAGCAGTTTACAGTGGAACACTGAAGCTTTCTTT
cdr3_aa: CASSLQWNTEAFF
j_call: TRBJ1-1
clone_size: .
d_call: .
v_call: TRBV2

cdr3_nt: TGCGCCAGCAGCTCTCGACAGGGGCCCCCCCCAGATACGCAGTATTTT
cdr3_aa: CASSSRQGPPPDTQYF
j_call: TRBJ2-3
clone_size: .
d_call: TRBD1
v_call: TRBV5-1

cdr3_nt: TGTGCCAGCAGCCGGGTATATGGGGAGCTGTTTTTT
cdr3_aa: CASSRVYGELFF
j_call: TRBJ2-2
clone_size: .
d_call: .
v_call: TRBV7-9

cdr3_nt: TGTGCCAGCATGCCGGGGGGGAACTTAAATTCACCCCTCCACTTT
cdr3_aa: CASMPGGNLNSPLHF
j_call: TRBJ1-6
clone_size: .
d_call: .
v_call: TRBV18

cdr3_nt: TGTGCCATCAGTGCAAGCAGCGGGGCCTACGAGCAGTACTTC
cdr3_aa: CAISASSGAYEQYF
j_call: TRBJ2-7
clone_size: .
d_call: TRBD2
v_call: TRBV10-3

cdr3_nt: TGTGCCAGCAGCTTAGACAGGGCACCTGGAGAGACCCAGTACTTC
cdr3_aa: CASSLDRAPGETQYF
j_call: TRBJ2-5
clone_size: .
d_call: .
v_call: TRBV7-2

cdr3_nt: TGTGCCAGCAGGTCGCCGGGACAGGGAATCTACGAGCAGTACTTC
cdr3_aa: CASRSPGQGIYEQYF
j_call: TRBJ2-7
clone_size: .
d_call: TRBD1
v_call: TRBV6-5

cdr3_nt: TGTGCCAGCAGTCAGGGACCGAAACTGTTTTTT
cdr3_aa: CASSQGPKLFF
j_call: TRBJ1-4
clone_size: few
d_call: .
v_call: TRBV6-5

cdr3_nt: TGTGCCAGCAGCTCCCAGGGGGCCCCCCTACGTTGGGGCTACACCTTC
cdr3_aa: CASSSQGAPLRWGYTF
j_call: TRBJ1-2
clone_size: .
d_call: TRBD1
v_call: TRBV7-2

cdr3_nt: TGTGCCAGCAGCCGAGGGACAGGGGCCTATGGCTACACCTTC
cdr3_aa: CASSRGTGAYGYTF
j_call: TRBJ1-2
clone_size: once
d_call: TRBD1
v_call: TRBV28